This T cell receptor (beta chain) was identified in a study of post-analysis software for immune sequencing data. The study, taken as a whole, reports: Pronounced co-clustering by F measure was evident among identically batched samples. Five or six TRBV segments, TRBV5-6, TRBV5-1 and TRBV20-1 among them, were found more frequent in patients than controls. Multiple sclerosis patients showed significantly lower normalized Chao1 diversity than controls did.

Germline assignment: CDR1 SEHNR and CDR2 FQNEAQ (reference sequence). The CDR3 has 17 amino acids. Losses at the gene ends were 5 bases for V and 3 bases for J; bases not matched to a gene: 11. The authors incorporated unique molecular identifiers into the TCR beta cDNA libraries. When 1 to 10 million T cells were used, they gave some 540,000 cDNA molecules. TCRdb reprocessed the PCR reads with MiXCR, giving one entry per CDR3 protein. The data contain about 500,000 distinct CDR3 sequences, approximately 45% of them singletons. This clonotype has only a few counts. Its antigen is not identified. The chain recombines TRBV7-9 with TRBJ2-1, with 9 bases lining up with TRBD2. Input material: blood. The receptor was derived from a girl aged 5 to 17 with multiple sclerosis. Here the CDR3 DNA reads TGTGCCAGCAGCCCTCCTCAACGGACTAGCGACTACAATGAGCAGTTCTTC. Protein sequence: CASSPPQRTSDYNEQFF.